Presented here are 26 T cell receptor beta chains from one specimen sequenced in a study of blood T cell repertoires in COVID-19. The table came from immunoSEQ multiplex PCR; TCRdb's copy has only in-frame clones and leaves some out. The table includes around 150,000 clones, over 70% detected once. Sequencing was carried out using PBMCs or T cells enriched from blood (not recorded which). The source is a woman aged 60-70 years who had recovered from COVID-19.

CDR3 region: CASSLASRPYEQYF. The CDR3 DNA follows: TGTGCCAGCAGCTTGGCCTCCAGGCCCTACGAGCAGTACTTC. J is TRBJ2-7 and V is TRBV5-4; D remains unclear. This CDR3 contains 14 residues. V was shortened by 0 bases and J by 2 bases, with 9 bases between the two germline ends. Germline V gene sequence: CDR1 SGHNT, CDR2 YYREEE (reference sequence).

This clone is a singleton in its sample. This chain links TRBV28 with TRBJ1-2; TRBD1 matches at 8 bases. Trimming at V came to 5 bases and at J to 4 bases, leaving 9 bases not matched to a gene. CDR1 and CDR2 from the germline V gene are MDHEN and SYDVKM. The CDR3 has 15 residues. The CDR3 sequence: CASSPGQGGPYGYTF. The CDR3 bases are TGTGCCAGCAGTCCCGGACAGGGAGGACCCTATGGCTACACCTTC.

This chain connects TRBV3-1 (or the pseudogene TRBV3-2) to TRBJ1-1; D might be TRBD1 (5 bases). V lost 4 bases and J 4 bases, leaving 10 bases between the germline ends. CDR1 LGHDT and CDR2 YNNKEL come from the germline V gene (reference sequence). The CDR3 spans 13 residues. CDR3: CASSPWRGTEAFF. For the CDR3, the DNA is TGTGCCAGCAGCCCGTGGAGGGGCACTGAAGCTTTCTTT.

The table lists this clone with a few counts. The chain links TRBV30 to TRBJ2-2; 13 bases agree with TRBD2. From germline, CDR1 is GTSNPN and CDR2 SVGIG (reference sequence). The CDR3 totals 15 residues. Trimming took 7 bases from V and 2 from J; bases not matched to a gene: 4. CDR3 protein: CAFGTSGVNTGELFF. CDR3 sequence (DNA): TGTGCCTTTGGGACTAGCGGGGTAAACACCGGGGAGCTGTTTTTT.

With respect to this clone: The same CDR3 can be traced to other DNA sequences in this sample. The CDR3 sequence is CASSVGGTGAYEQYF. In DNA, the CDR3 is TGTGCCAGCAGCGTGGGGGGAACCGGCGCCTACGAGCAGTACTTC. The gene calls are TRBV9 and TRBJ2-7; the D gene is possibly TRBD2 (6 bases). Germline V gene sequence: CDR1 SGDLS, CDR2 YYNGEE. Trimming stripped 2 bases from V and 2 bases from J, with 14 bases between. The CDR3 consists of 15 residues.

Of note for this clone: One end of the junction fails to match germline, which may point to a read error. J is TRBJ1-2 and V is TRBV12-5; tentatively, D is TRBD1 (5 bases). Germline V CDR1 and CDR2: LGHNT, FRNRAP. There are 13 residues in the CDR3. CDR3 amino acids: CASGLGLGYGYTF. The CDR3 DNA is TGTGCTAGTGGCTTGGGACTGGGCTATGGCTACACCTTC.

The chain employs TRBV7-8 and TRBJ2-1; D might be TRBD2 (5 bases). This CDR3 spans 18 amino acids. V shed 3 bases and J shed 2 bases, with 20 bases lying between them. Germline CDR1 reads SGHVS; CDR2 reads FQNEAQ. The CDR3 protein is CASSLRPGYVGTYNEQFF. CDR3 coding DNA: TGTGCCAGCAGCTTGCGCCCGGGGTACGTAGGAACCTACAATGAGCAGTTCTTC.

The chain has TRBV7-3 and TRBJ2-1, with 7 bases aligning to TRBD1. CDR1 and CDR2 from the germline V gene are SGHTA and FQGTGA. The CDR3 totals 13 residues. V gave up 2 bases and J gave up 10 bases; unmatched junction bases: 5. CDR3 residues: CASSLWDSGEQFF. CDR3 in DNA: TGTGCCAGCAGCTTATGGGACAGCGGCGAGCAGTTCTTC.

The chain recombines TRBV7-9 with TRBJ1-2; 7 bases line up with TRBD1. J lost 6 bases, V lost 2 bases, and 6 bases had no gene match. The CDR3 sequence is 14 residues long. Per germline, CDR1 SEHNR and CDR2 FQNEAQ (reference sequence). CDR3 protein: CASSLSGTAHGYTF. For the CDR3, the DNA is TGTGCCAGCAGCTTATCCGGGACAGCGCATGGCTACACCTTC.

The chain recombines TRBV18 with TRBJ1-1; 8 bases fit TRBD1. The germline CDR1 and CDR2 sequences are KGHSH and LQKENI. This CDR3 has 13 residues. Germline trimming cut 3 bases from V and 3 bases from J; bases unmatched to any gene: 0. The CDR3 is CASSPTGDTEAFF. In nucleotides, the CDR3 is TGTGCCAGCTCACCGACAGGGGACACTGAAGCTTTCTTT.

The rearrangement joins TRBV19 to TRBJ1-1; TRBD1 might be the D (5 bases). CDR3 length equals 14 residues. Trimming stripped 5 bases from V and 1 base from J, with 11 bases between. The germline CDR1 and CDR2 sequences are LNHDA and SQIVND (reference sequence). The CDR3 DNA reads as TGTGCCAGTAGTTTGCCGCAGGGGAACACTGAAGCTTTCTTT. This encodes CASSLPQGNTEAFF.

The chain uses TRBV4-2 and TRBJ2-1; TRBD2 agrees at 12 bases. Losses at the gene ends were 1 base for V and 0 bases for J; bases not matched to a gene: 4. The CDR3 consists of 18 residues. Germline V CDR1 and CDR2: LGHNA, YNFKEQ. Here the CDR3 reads CASSQATSGGPSYNEQFF. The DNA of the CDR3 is TGTGCCAGCAGCCAAGCGACTAGCGGGGGCCCCTCCTACAATGAGCAGTTCTTC.

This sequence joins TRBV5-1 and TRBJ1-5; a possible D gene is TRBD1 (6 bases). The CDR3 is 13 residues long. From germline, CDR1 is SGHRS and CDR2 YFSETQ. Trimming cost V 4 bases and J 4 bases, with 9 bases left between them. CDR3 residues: CASSQTGNQPQHF. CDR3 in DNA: TGCGCCAGCAGCCAAACAGGGAATCAGCCCCAGCATTTT.

CDR3 in DNA: TGTGCCAGCAGCTTAGATCTAGGCAATGAGCAGTTCTTC. Its protein product is CASSLDLGNEQFF. The chain carries TRBV7-8 and TRBJ2-1, with D unresolved. Between the trimmed V and J ends, which lost 1 base and 6 bases, there was a span of 7 bases. CDR3 size: 13 residues. Germline-derived CDR1 and CDR2 are SGHVS and FQNEAQ.

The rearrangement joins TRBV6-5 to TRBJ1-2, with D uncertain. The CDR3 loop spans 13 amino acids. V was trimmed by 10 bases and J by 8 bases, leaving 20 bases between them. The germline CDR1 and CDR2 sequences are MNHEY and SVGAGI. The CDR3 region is CATADGLSFGYTF. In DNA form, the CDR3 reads TGTGCCACCGCCGACGGACTCTCCTTCGGCTACACCTTC.

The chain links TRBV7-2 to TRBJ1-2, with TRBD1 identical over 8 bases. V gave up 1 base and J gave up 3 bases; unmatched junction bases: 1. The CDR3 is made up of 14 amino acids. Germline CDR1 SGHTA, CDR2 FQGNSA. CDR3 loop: CASSLEQGDYGYTF. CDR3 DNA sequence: TGTGCCAGCAGCTTAGAACAGGGGGACTATGGCTACACCTTC. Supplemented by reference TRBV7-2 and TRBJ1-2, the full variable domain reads GAGVSQSPSNKVTEKGKDVELRCDPISGHTALYWYRQSLGQGLEFLIYFQGNSAPDKSGLPSDRFSAERTGGSVSTLTIQRTQQEDSAVYLCASSLEQGDYGYTFGSGTRLTVV.

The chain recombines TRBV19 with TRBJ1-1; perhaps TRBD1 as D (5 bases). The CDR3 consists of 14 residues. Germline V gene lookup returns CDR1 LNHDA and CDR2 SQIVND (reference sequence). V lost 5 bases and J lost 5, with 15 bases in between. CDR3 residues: CASSLSQGNTEAFF. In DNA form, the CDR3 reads TGTGCCAGTAGTTTATCTCAGGGCAATACTGAAGCTTTCTTT.

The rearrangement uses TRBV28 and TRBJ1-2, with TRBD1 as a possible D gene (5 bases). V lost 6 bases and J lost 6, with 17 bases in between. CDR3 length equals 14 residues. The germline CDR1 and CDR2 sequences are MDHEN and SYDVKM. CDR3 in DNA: TGTGCCAGCAGCCAGACAAAAACAGGAGATGGCTACACCTTC. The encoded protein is CASSQTKTGDGYTF.

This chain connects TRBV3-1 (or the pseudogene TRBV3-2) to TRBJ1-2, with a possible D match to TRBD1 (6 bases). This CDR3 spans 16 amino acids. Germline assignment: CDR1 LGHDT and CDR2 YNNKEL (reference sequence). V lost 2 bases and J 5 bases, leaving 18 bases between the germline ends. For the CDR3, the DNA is TGTGCCAGCAGCCAACCGGGCTCCGTAGGACAGTATGGCTACACCTTC. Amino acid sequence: CASSQPGSVGQYGYTF.

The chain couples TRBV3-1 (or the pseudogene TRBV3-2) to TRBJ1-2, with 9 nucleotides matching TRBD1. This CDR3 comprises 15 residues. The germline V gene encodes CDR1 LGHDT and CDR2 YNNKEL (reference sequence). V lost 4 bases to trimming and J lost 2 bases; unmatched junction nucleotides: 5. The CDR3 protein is CASSLAGTGNYGYTF. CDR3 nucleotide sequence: TGTGCCAGCAGCCTAGCCGGGACAGGGAACTATGGCTACACCTTC.

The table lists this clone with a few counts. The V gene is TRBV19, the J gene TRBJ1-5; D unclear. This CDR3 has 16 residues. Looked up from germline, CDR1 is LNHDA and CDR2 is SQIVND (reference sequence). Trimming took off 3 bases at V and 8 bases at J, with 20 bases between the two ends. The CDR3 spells CASSIFSGLNGKPQHF. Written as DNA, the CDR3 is TGTGCCAGTAGTATTTTCTCGGGGTTAAATGGGAAGCCCCAGCATTTT. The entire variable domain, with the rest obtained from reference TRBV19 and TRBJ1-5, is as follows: DGGITQSPKYLFRKEGQNVTLSCEQNLNHDAMYWYRQDPGQGLRLIYYSQIVNDFQKGDIAEGYSVSREKKESFPLTVTSAQKNPTAFYLCASSIFSGLNGKPQHFGDGTRLSIL.

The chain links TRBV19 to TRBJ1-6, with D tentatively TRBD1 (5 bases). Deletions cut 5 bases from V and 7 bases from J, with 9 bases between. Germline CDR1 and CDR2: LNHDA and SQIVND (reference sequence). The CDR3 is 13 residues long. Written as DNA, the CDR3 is TGTGCCAGTAGTGACAGCACAAATTCACCCCTCCACTTT. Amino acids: CASSDSTNSPLHF.

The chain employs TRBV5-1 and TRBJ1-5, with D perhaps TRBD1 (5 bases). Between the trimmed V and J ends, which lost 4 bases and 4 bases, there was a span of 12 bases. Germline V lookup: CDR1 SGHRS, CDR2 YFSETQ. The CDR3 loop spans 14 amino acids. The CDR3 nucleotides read TGCGCCAGCAGCCCCCGTCCAGGGAATCAGCCCCAGCATTTT. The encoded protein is CASSPRPGNQPQHF.

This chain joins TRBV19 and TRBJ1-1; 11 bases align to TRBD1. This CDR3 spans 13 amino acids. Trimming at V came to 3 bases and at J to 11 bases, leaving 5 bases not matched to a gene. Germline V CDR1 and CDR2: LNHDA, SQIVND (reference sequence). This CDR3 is CASSIRDRGYAFF. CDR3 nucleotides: TGTGCCAGTAGTATTAGGGACAGGGGGTATGCTTTCTTT.

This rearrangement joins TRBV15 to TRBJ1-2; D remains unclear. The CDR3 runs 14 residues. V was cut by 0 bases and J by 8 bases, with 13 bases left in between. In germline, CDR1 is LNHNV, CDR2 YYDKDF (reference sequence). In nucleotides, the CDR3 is TGTGCCACCAGCAGAGAGAGGCTCGTGAGCGGCTACACCTTC. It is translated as CATSRERLVSGYTF.

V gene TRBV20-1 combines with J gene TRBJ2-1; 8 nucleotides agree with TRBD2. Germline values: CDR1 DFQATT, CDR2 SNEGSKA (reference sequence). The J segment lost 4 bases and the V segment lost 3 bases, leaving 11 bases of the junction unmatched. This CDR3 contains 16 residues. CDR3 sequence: CSASMLLAGTYNEQFF. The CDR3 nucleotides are TGCAGTGCTAGTATGCTCCTAGCGGGTACGTACAATGAGCAGTTCTTC.